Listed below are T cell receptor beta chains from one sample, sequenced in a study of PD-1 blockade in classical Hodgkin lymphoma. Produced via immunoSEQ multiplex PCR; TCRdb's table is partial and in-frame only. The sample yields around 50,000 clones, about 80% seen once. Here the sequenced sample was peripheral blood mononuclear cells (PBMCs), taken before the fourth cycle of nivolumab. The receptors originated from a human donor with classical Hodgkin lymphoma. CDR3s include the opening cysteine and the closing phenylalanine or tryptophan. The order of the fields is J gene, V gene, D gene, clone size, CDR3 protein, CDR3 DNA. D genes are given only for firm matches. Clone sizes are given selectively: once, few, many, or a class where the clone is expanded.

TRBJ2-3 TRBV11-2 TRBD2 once CASSSGLAGGTDTQYF TGTGCCAGCAGCTCCGGACTAGCGGGAGGGACAGATACGCAGTATTTT
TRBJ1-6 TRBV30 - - CAWSAWGSPLHF TGTGCCTGGAGTGCGTGGGGATCACCCCTCCACTTT
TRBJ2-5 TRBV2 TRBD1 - CASSWDRTMETQYF TGTGCCAGCAGTTGGGACAGGACCATGGAGACCCAGTACTTC
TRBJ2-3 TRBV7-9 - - CASSRPGLGTDTQYF TGTGCCAGCAGCCGCCCGGGACTGGGCACAGATACGCAGTATTTT
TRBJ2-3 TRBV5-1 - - CASSLQGQATDTQYF TGCGCCAGCAGCTTGCAGGGGCAGGCAACAGATACGCAGTATTTT
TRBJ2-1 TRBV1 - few CTSRSGRALLHNEQFF TGCACCAGCAGAAGCGGGAGGGCCCTATTACACAATGAGCAGTTCTTC
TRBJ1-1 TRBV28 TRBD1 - CATSKWGQYDTEAFF TGTGCCACCAGCAAATGGGGACAGTACGACACTGAAGCTTTCTTT
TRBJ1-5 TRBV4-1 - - CASSQGRGVKQPQHF TGCGCCAGCAGCCAAGGTCGGGGAGTAAAACAGCCCCAGCATTTT
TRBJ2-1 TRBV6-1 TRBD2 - CASRRESWVGEQFF TGTGCCAGCAGGCGGGAGAGTTGGGTGGGTGAGCAGTTCTTC
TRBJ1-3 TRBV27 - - CASSSLGGSGNTIYF TGTGCCAGCAGTTCATTGGGGGGGAGTGGAAACACCATATATTTT
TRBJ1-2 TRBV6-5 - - CASSYEVSGQGGGYTF TGTGCCAGCAGTTACGAGGTCTCAGGGCAGGGAGGCGGCTACACCTTC
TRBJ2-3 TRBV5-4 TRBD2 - CASSSFGGEDLDTQYF TGTGCCAGCAGCTCGTTCGGGGGGGAGGACCTGGATACGCAGTATTTT
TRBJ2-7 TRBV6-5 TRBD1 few CASKLGGQGYYEQYF TGTGCCAGCAAACTCGGGGGACAGGGCTACTACGAGCAGTACTTC
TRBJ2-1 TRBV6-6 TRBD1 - CASKWRDRGHNEQFF TGTGCCAGCAAGTGGCGGGACAGGGGACACAATGAGCAGTTCTTC
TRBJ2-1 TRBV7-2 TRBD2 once CASSLVASGSDEQFF TGTGCCAGCAGCTTAGTAGCTAGCGGGAGTGATGAGCAGTTCTTC
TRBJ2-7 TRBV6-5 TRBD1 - CASSYRTTGALGEQYF TGTGCCAGCAGTTACCGTACGACAGGGGCGCTGGGAGAGCAGTACTTC
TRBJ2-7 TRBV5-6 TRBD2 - CASSTTGASGSYEQYF TGTGCCAGCAGCACAACCGGGGCTAGCGGCTCCTACGAGCAGTACTTC
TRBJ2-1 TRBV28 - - CASSFGADAYNEQFF TGTGCCAGCAGTTTTGGAGCGGACGCCTACAATGAGCAGTTCTTC
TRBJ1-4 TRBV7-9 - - CASSLVVEKLFF TGTGCCAGCAGCTTAGTTGTTGAAAAACTGTTTTTT
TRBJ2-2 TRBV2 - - CASSENFSSLNTGELFF TGTGCCAGCAGTGAAAATTTTTCTAGTCTCAACACCGGGGAGCTGTTTTTT
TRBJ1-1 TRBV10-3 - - CATHTGGSTEAFF TGTGCCACCCACACCGGAGGGAGCACTGAAGCTTTCTTT
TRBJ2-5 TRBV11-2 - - CASSVKWTSQETQYF TGTGCCAGCAGCGTCAAGTGGACGTCGCAAGAGACCCAGTACTTC
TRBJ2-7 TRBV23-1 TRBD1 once CASSQSGDRGRPYEQYF TGCGCCAGCAGTCAATCGGGGGACAGGGGGAGACCCTACGAGCAGTACTTC
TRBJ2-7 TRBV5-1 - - CASSLLGGHLYEQYF TGCGCCAGCAGCTTGTTGGGGGGACATTTATACGAGCAGTACTTC
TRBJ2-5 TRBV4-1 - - CASSQASTNQETQYF TGCGCCAGCAGCCAAGCGTCGACCAACCAAGAGACCCAGTACTTC
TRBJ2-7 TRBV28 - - CASRFSVGMREQYF TGTGCCAGCAGGTTCAGTGTGGGAATGCGCGAGCAGTACTTC
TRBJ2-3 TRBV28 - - CASSLIDRSTDTQYF TGTGCCAGCAGTTTAATTGACAGAAGCACAGATACGCAGTATTTT
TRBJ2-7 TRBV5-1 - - CASSYRDSSYEQYF TGCGCCAGCAGCTACCGGGACTCCTCCTACGAGCAGTACTTC
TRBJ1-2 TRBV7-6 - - CASSLERGMGYTF TGTGCCAGCAGCTTAGAGCGTGGTATGGGCTACACCTTC
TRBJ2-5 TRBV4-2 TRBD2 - CASSQDRGGETQYF TGTGCCAGCAGCCAAGATCGGGGGGGAGAGACCCAGTACTTC
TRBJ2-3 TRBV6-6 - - CASSRSSATDTQYF TGTGCCAGCAGTCGTAGCAGCGCCACAGATACGCAGTATTTT
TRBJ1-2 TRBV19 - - CASSNRARANYGYTF TGTGCCAGTAGTAACAGGGCTCGAGCAAACTATGGCTACACCTTC
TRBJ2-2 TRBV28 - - CASSSPRGAANTGELFF TGTGCCAGCAGTTCCCCTCGGGGGGCGGCGAACACCGGGGAGCTGTTTTTT
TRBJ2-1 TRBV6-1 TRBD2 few CASRKGLAGYNEQFF TGTGCCAGCAGGAAGGGACTAGCGGGATACAATGAGCAGTTCTTC
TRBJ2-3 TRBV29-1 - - CSVGTMTDTQYF TGCAGCGTTGGGACTATGACAGATACGCAGTATTTT
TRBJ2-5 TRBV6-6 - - CASRRDLGPETQYF TGTGCCAGCAGGCGGGACCTCGGCCCCGAGACCCAGTACTTC
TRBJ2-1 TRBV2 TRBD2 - CASNRPAGSGPYNEQFF TGTGCCAGCAACCGACCAGCGGGAAGTGGGCCCTACAATGAGCAGTTCTTC